The rows below give T cell receptor beta chains drawn from one sample of a study of patients and donors after allogeneic stem cell transplantation. TCRdb reprocessed the RT-PCR reads with MiXCR, giving one entry per CDR3 protein. The table shows about 200,000 distinct CDR3 sequences, with 41% occurring only once. Sequencing was performed on blood, either unsorted or a sorted T cell fraction (not recorded which). These receptor sequences come from a human donor who was either an allogeneic HSCT recipient or a stem cell or donor lymphocyte infusion donor (not recorded which). It is not recorded whose cells these are; they may come from a transplant donor. Both conserved end residues are part of each CDR3. The order of the fields is V gene, J gene, CDR3 protein.

TRBV19,TRBJ2-1,CASSLGVNVPQGEQFF
TRBV12-3/TRBV12-4,TRBJ2-3,CASSSSGEGPTDTQYF
TRBV11-2,TRBJ2-2,CASSQVPSQRTSGSGELFF
TRBV7-9,TRBJ1-3,CASQEIPGNTIYF
TRBV12-3/TRBV12-4,TRBJ1-1,CASSPGVNTEAFF
TRBV27,TRBJ1-1,CASSLFRAANTEAFF
TRBV7-6,TRBJ2-1,CASSLYGAGEQFF
TRBV12-5,TRBJ1-1,CASGLALKATPRLNTEAFF
TRBV9,TRBJ1-2,CASSTGLVGYTF
TRBV27,TRBJ1-6,CASSPGGSPLHF
TRBV4-3,TRBJ1-5,CASSQDSDSNQPQHF
TRBV6-6,TRBJ1-3,CAGRKGEGNTIYF
TRBV29-1,TRBJ2-5,CSVEGLSSGTQETQYF
TRBV20-1,TRBJ1-3,CSAEEGNTIYF
TRBV4-3,TRBJ1-1,CASSQTGRTEAFF
TRBV20-1,TRBJ1-1,CSACRTGELVNTEAFF
TRBV3-1,TRBJ1-3,CASGRGETGNTIYF
TRBV28,TRBJ1-4,CASSSGEWGEKLFF
TRBV28,TRBJ1-5,CASSLWEGRENQPQHF
TRBV4-3,TRBJ2-7,CASSQGTLSHEQYF
TRBV29-1,TRBJ2-1,CSGGTSGDNEQFF
TRBV12-3/TRBV12-4,TRBJ2-1,CASSPWPRDRFYNEQFF
TRBV30,TRBJ2-7,CAWSGTGGGYEQYF
TRBV6-1,TRBJ1-2,CASSDPGQGGYGYTF
TRBV2,TRBJ2-4,CASSEERAKNIQYF
TRBV5-5,TRBJ2-1,CASSPMTRYNEQFF
TRBV28,TRBJ2-5,CASRRPGQMYQETQYF
TRBV19,TRBJ1-1,CASSPTDGTEAFF
TRBV29-1,TRBJ2-7,CSVVQGTHEQYF
TRBV7-9,TRBJ1-3,CASSTGTHSGNTIYF
TRBV29-1,TRBJ1-5,CSVDEGLNQPQHF
TRBV3-1,TRBJ1-2,CASSQDPAPYGYTF
TRBV18,TRBJ1-1,CASSPSNLQAFF
TRBV12-3/TRBV12-4,TRBJ1-2,CASSLSSGVDYGYTF
TRBV3-1,TRBJ2-3,CASSQDRLAGALDTQYF
TRBV27,TRBJ2-1,CASSFLLGGDNEQFF
TRBV19,TRBJ2-7,CASKIRPSSYEQYF
TRBV4-1,TRBJ2-1,CASTPRDRGSDEQFF
TRBV20-1,TRBJ2-7,CSAVQGVTYEQYF
TRBV12-3/TRBV12-4,TRBJ1-3,CASSLGQGQRNTIYF
TRBV29-1,TRBJ2-5,CSTLAGGETQYF
TRBV27,TRBJ1-1,CASSLIWGGVTEAFF
TRBV20-1,TRBJ2-2,CSARPYPSGEGPAGELFF
TRBV9,TRBJ1-2,CASSVVSGGVGYTF
TRBV28,TRBJ2-3,CASSHSLLAGLAGSTDTQYF
TRBV9,TRBJ1-3,CASSVGRTSGNTIYF
TRBV12-3/TRBV12-4,TRBJ2-2,CASRGQVTAGELFF
TRBV7-6,TRBJ2-1,CASSATSGRATYNEQFF
TRBV4-3,TRBJ1-1,CASSPRQDNAEAFF
TRBV27,TRBJ1-5,CASSTPGGHQPQHF
TRBV4-2,TRBJ1-1,CASSQESPGRNTEAFF
TRBV6-5,TRBJ1-1,CASSSLQDYTEAFF
TRBV24-1,TRBJ1-2,CATRSSSGDSGYTF
TRBV20-1,TRBJ2-7,CSAASLDRGHEQYF
TRBV12-3/TRBV12-4,TRBJ1-1,CASRPSGAQIFAEAFF
TRBV4-1,TRBJ1-1,CASSQDRGMNTEAFF
TRBV18,TRBJ2-1,CASSPELAPSSYNEQFF